These 13 T cell receptor beta chains were sequenced from one sample in a study of response to subunit inactivated influenza vaccine. Via MiXCR, TCRdb re-called the RT-PCR reads, giving one row per CDR3 protein. The sample lists about 700,000 distinct CDR3 sequences; approximately 13% were seen once. The source material was PBMCs from blood, sampled roughly 15 days before vaccination. Receptors originate from a man in his fifties who received an inactivated influenza vaccine.

This chain uses TRBV14 with TRBJ2-2, with TRBD1 as a possible D gene (7 bases). Trimming cost V 2 bases and J 6 bases, with 16 bases left between them. CDR1 and CDR2 (germline): SGHDN, FVKESK. The CDR3 is 16 amino acids. The CDR3: CASSQIASRGAGELFF. The CDR3 DNA is TGTGCCAGCAGCCAAATAGCCAGCAGGGGGGCCGGGGAGCTGTTTTTT.

Only a few counts were recorded for this clonotype. The chain recombines TRBV11-2 with TRBJ2-7; D remains unclear. V shed 0 bases and J shed 6 bases, with 6 bases lying between them. The CDR3 consists of 12 residues. The germline V gene encodes CDR1 SGHAT and CDR2 FQNNGV. The CDR3 protein is CASSLEGVEQYF. Here the CDR3 DNA reads TGTGCCAGCAGCTTAGAAGGTGTCGAGCAGTACTTC.

This clonotype turned up a few times. The V and J genes are TRBV4-2 and TRBJ2-1, with unresolved D. The CDR3 has 13 residues. Trimming pared 2 bases from V and 8 bases from J, leaving 10 bases between. Germline CDR1 is LGHNA and CDR2 is YNFKEQ. CDR3 residues: CASSQRLGYEQFF. CDR3 in DNA: TGTGCCAGCAGCCAACGGCTTGGGTATGAGCAGTTCTTC.

The chain uses TRBV20-1 and TRBJ2-1; D is possibly TRBD2 (6 bases). This CDR3 has 16 amino acids. V lost 3 bases, J lost 1 base, and 16 bases lay in between. The germline gives CDR1 DFQATT, CDR2 SNEGSKA (reference sequence). The CDR3 DNA follows: TGCAGTGCTAGTTTCCCCGGGAGTTATTCCTACAATGAGCAGTTCTTC. This translates into CSASFPGSYSYNEQFF.

This clonotype was seen only a few times. The chain has TRBV6-1 and TRBJ1-4; 11 bases align to TRBD1. The length of the CDR3 is 18 residues. Losses at the gene ends were 7 bases for V and 0 bases for J; bases not matched to a gene: 10. Germline V gene lookup returns CDR1 MNHNS and CDR2 SASEGT. The CDR3 nucleotides read TGTGCCAGCAACTCCCCGGGACAGGGGGTTGCAACTAATGAAAAACTGTTTTTT. Amino acids: CASNSPGQGVATNEKLFF.

As DNA, the CDR3 is TGTGCCAGCTGGCTAGCGGGGGTGGAGACCCAGTACTTC. This gives the protein CASWLAGVETQYF. V usage is TRBV3-1 and J usage is TRBJ2-5; TRBD2 aligns across 10 bases. Germline loops: CDR1 LGHDT, CDR2 YNNKEL (reference sequence). This CDR3 comprises 13 residues. The junction had 5 bases not matched to a gene; V was cut back by 8 bases and J by 5 bases.

In its sample, this clonotype was seen a few times. The chain joins TRBV4-2 to TRBJ2-7; D is perhaps TRBD1 (5 bases). With 0 bases removed from V and 2 bases from J, the gap between germline ends came to 8 bases. Germline V gene sequence: CDR1 LGHNA, CDR2 YNFKEQ. The CDR3 runs 14 residues. CDR3 in amino acids: CASSQDTGPYEQYF. For the CDR3, the DNA is TGTGCCAGCAGCCAAGATACAGGCCCCTACGAGCAGTACTTC.

This clonotype was observed a few times. V is TRBV29-1 and J is TRBJ2-2; D perhaps matches TRBD2 (5 bases). The CDR3 has 15 amino acids. Per the germline V gene, CDR1 is SQVTM and CDR2 is ANQGSEA. V was shortened by 0 bases and J by 1 base, with 9 bases between the two germline ends. Here the CDR3 reads CSVEDHRGNTGELFF. The CDR3 DNA reads as TGCAGCGTTGAAGATCACCGGGGGAACACCGGGGAGCTGTTTTTT.

With respect to this clonotype: This may come from a read error, since a much larger clone is one base off. This CDR3 reads CAGSYGTGGLETQYF. In DNA form, the CDR3 reads TGTGCCGGCAGTTACGGGACAGGGGGATTGGAGACCCAGTACTTC. This chain uses TRBV7-9 with TRBJ2-5, with TRBD1 identical over 11 bases. Germline CDR1 is SEHNR and CDR2 is FQNEAQ (reference sequence). The CDR3 spans 15 residues.

In its sample, this clonotype was seen a few times. The chain is built from TRBV28 and TRBJ2-3; 9 bases fit TRBD2. The trim removed 8 bases at V and 5 bases at J, leaving 11 bases unmatched. The CDR3 totals 15 residues. Germline V gene data show CDR1 as MDHEN and CDR2 as SYDVKM. DNA of the CDR3: TGTGCCAGCCGATTCGGGCGGGGGGGGAGAGATACGCAGTATTTT. The encoded protein is CASRFGRGGRDTQYF.

The chain uses TRBV12-3 or TRBV12-4 and TRBJ2-7; tentative D call: TRBD1 (5 bases). Trimming left V 4 bases short and J 5 bases short, with 12 bases between. This CDR3 contains 13 residues. The CDR3 protein is CASSSNDRNEQYF. The CDR3 nucleotides read TGTGCCAGCAGTTCAAATGACAGAAACGAGCAGTACTTC.

This clonotype was found a few times. The chain recombines TRBV20-1 with TRBJ1-4; weak D call: TRBD1 (5 bases). V was shortened by 3 bases and J by 7 bases, with 18 bases between the two germline ends. Germline V gene data show CDR1 as DFQATT and CDR2 as SNEGSKA (reference sequence). CDR3 length equals 15 residues. The CDR3 sequence is CSARGQAGESEKLFF. The CDR3 DNA reads as TGCAGTGCTAGGGGGCAGGCGGGGGAGAGTGAAAAACTGTTTTTT.

The genes are TRBV19 and TRBJ2-3; TRBD2 matches 7 bases. The CDR3 spans 16 residues. V lost 2 bases to trimming and J lost 6 bases; unmatched junction nucleotides: 11. The germline CDR1 and CDR2 sequences are LNHDA and SQIVND (reference sequence). DNA for the CDR3: TGTGCCAGTAGTATAATGGCGGGGGTTCAAAAGGATACGCAGTATTTT. Translated, it gives CASSIMAGVQKDTQYF.